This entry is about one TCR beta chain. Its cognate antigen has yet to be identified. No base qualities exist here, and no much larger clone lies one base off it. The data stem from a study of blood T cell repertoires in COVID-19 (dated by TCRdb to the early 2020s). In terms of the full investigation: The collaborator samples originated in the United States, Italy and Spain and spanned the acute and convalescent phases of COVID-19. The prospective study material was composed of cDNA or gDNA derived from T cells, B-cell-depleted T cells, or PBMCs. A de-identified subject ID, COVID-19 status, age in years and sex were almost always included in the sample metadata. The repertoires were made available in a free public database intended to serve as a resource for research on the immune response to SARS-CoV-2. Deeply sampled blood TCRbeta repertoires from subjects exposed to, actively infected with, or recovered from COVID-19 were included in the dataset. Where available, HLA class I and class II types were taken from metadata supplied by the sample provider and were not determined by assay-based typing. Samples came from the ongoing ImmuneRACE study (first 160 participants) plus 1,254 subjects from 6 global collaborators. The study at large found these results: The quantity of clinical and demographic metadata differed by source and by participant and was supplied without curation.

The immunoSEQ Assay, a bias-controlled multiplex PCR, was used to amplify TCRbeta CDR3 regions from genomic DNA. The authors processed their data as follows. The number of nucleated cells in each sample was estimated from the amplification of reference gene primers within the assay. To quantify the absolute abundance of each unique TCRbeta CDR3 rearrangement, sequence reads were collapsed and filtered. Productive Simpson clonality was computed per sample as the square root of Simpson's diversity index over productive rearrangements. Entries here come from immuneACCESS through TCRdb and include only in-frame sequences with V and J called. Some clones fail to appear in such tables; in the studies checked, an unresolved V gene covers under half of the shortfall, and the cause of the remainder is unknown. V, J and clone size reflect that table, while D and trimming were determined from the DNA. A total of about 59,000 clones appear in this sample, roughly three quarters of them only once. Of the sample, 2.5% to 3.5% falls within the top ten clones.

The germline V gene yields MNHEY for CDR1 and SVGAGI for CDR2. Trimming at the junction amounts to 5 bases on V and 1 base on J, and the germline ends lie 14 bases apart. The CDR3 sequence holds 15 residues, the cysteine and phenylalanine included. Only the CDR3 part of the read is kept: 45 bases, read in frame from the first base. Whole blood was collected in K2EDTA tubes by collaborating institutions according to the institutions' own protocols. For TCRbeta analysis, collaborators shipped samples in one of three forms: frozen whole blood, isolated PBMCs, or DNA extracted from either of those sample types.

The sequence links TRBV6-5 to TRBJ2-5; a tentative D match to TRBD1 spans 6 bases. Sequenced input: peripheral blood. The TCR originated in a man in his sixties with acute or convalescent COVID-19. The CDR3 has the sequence CASSQTGILQETQYF. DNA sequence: TGTGCCAGCAGTCAAACAGGGATACTCCAAGAGACCCAGTACTTC.